This is a list of T cell receptor beta chains from one sample in a study of shared clonotypes between healthy human individuals. Assay: immunoSEQ multiplex PCR; the TCRdb copy retains only in-frame clones and omits some. The table has about 2.4 million clones, around nine tenths seen once. Sequencing used naive CD4+ T cells sorted from blood. Source of these receptors: a man younger than 30 in good health. Each CDR3 is given with its conserved first and last residue. The D gene is left open where the match is weak. Only part of the rows carry a size: once, few, many, or a class if the clone is expanded.

clone size | J gene | V gene | CDR3 length | D gene | CDR3 DNA | CDR3 protein
NA | TRBJ1-1 | TRBV10-3 | 12 | TRBD1 | TGTGCCATCAGTCCCGGGACAGCCGACGCTTTCTTT | CAISPGTADAFF
NA | TRBJ2-7 | TRBV5-4 | 13 | NA | TGTGCCAGCAGCTTGGAGAAGGTCGGGGAGCAGTACTTC | CASSLEKVGEQYF
NA | TRBJ2-4 | TRBV2 | 12 | NA | TGTGCCAGCAGCAACCAGGGGAACATTCAGTACTTC | CASSNQGNIQYF
NA | TRBJ1-1 | TRBV28 | 14 | NA | TGTGCCAGCAGTTTAATTGGGGGGAACACTGAAGCTTTCTTT | CASSLIGGNTEAFF
NA | TRBJ2-5 | TRBV10-3 | 16 | NA | TGTGCCATCAGTGGGCTAGCGACCCTACCAGGGGAGACCCAGTACTTC | CAISGLATLPGETQYF
NA | TRBJ2-1 | TRBV7-9 | 12 | NA | TGTGCCAGCAGCGGGACCATCAATGAGCAGTTCTTC | CASSGTINEQFF
NA | TRBJ2-2 | TRBV6-1 | 15 | NA | TGTGCCAGCAGTTCCGGGACGACTAACACCGGGGAGCTGTTTTTT | CASSSGTTNTGELFF
NA | TRBJ2-7 | TRBV10-3 | 14 | NA | TGTGCCTCGGGGACGTGGGGGTTCCAATACGAGCAGTACTTC | CASGTWGFQYEQYF
NA | TRBJ2-2 | TRBV28 | 17 | NA | TGTGCCAGCAGTTTTCTCGCGGGGGACACGAACACCGGGGAGCTGTTTTTT | CASSFLAGDTNTGELFF
NA | TRBJ2-3 | TRBV27 | 16 | TRBD2 | TGTGCCAGCAGTTCGGGACTAGCGGGAGCTGAAGATACGCAGTATTTT | CASSSGLAGAEDTQYF
NA | TRBJ1-4 | TRBV5-8 | 14 | TRBD1 | TGTGCCAGCAGCCCGGGGACAGGGAGGGAAAAACTGTTTTTT | CASSPGTGREKLFF
NA | TRBJ1-1 | TRBV5-1 | 14 | TRBD1 | TGCGCCAGCAGCTCTGGACAGGGTAGGACTGAAGCTTTCTTT | CASSSGQGRTEAFF
NA | TRBJ1-2 | TRBV6-1 | 12 | NA | TGTGCCAGCAGTGACAGGGTCTATGGCTACACCTTC | CASSDRVYGYTF
NA | TRBJ2-7 | TRBV5-1 | 15 | NA | TGCGCCAGCTCTCAGGCGGCGGGGGCCCCTCGCGAGCAGTACTTC | CASSQAAGAPREQYF
NA | TRBJ2-6 | TRBV10-3 | 15 | NA | TGTGCCATCAGTGATCAAATCTCTGGGGCCAACGTCCTGACTTTC | CAISDQISGANVLTF
NA | TRBJ1-6 | TRBV6-1 | 15 | TRBD1 | TGTGCCAGCAGTTTCCGGACAGGGGGTAATTCACCCCTCCACTTT | CASSFRTGGNSPLHF
NA | TRBJ1-6 | TRBV2 | 18 | TRBD1 | TGTGCCAGCAGTGAAGGGCAGGGGGCCAGCTCCTATAATTCACCCCTCCACTTT | CASSEGQGASSYNSPLHF
NA | TRBJ2-7 | TRBV29-1 | 14 | NA | TGCAGCGTTGTAAGTCAACGGAGCTCCTACGAGCAGTACTTC | CSVVSQRSSYEQYF
NA | TRBJ1-1 | TRBV7-2 | 15 | NA | TGTGCCAGCACCCAGACTCCCCTTACGAGGACTGAAGCTTTCTTT | CASTQTPLTRTEAFF
NA | TRBJ2-7 | TRBV7-8 | 17 | TRBD2 | TGTGCCAGCAGCGTTTCCCTACTAGCGGGCAAATCCTACGAGCAGTACTTC | CASSVSLLAGKSYEQYF
NA | TRBJ2-3 | TRBV5-1 | 16 | NA | TGCGCCAGCAGTCCGACCGAAGCCCTTAACACAGATACGCAGTATTTT | CASSPTEALNTDTQYF
NA | TRBJ1-3 | TRBV5-4 | 14 | TRBD1 | TGTGCCAGCAGCCTAACAGGGGGGGGAAACACCATATATTTT | CASSLTGGGNTIYF
NA | TRBJ1-6 | TRBV25-1 | 14 | NA | TGTGCCAGCAGTGAATCCACCTATAATTCACCCCTCCACTTT | CASSESTYNSPLHF
NA | TRBJ2-5 | TRBV29-1 | 13 | NA | TGCAGCGTCGCGGGCAGGGCTCAAGAGACCCAGTACTTC | CSVAGRAQETQYF
NA | TRBJ1-5 | TRBV5-1 | 14 | TRBD1 | TGCGCCAGCAGCCCCGGGACAGGGCATCAGCCCCAGCATTTT | CASSPGTGHQPQHF
NA | TRBJ2-7 | TRBV1 | 12 | NA | TGCACCAGCAGCGTCCAGTCCCACGAGCAGTACTTC | CTSSVQSHEQYF
NA | TRBJ2-5 | TRBV7-2 | 15 | NA | TGTGCCAGCAGCAGATCCCTCCAGGTTAAAGAGACCCAGTACTTC | CASSRSLQVKETQYF
NA | TRBJ2-2 | TRBV11-3 | 16 | TRBD2 | TGTGCCAGCAGCATCGGACTAGCGGGAGCCCCCGGGGAGCTGTTTTTT | CASSIGLAGAPGELFF
few | TRBJ2-2 | TRBV19 | 13 | NA | TGTGCCTCTCTAGGGACATCGACCGGGGAGCTGTTTTTT | CASLGTSTGELFF
NA | TRBJ2-1 | TRBV30 | 12 | NA | TGTGCCTGGAAAGGCGGGAACAATGAGCAGTTCTTC | CAWKGGNNEQFF
NA | TRBJ2-7 | TRBV6-5 | 15 | TRBD2 | TGTGCCAGCAGTTCTTTAGCGGGGGGTCCCAACGAGCAGTACTTC | CASSSLAGGPNEQYF
NA | TRBJ2-7 | TRBV11-3 | 13 | TRBD1 | TGTGCCAGCAGCCTACGAACAGGGGACGAGCAGTACTTC | CASSLRTGDEQYF
once | TRBJ2-2 | TRBV30 | 13 | NA | TGTGCCTGGAGTGTACGGGGAAGCGGGGAGCTGTTTTTT | CAWSVRGSGELFF
NA | TRBJ2-3 | TRBV29-1 | 18 | TRBD2 | TGCAGCGTTGGGACTAGCGGGGGGCCCTTTCAGTATACAGATACGCAGTATTTT | CSVGTSGGPFQYTDTQYF
NA | TRBJ1-4 | TRBV18 | 14 | NA | TGTGCCAGCTCACCACGAGGGGAGAACGAAAAACTGTTTTTT | CASSPRGENEKLFF
NA | TRBJ2-7 | TRBV9 | 14 | TRBD2 | TGTGCCAGCAGCGTATCGGGAGGGCCTGAAGAGCAGTACTTC | CASSVSGGPEEQYF
NA | TRBJ1-4 | TRBV9 | 16 | TRBD1 | TGTGCCAGCAGCGTTTCAACCGGGACAGGGATCGAAAAACTGTTTTTT | CASSVSTGTGIEKLFF
NA | TRBJ2-3 | TRBV10-1 | 15 | TRBD1 | TGCGCCAGCAGTCCTCGGGGACAGGGGACAGATACGCAGTATTTT | CASSPRGQGTDTQYF
NA | TRBJ1-2 | TRBV25-1 | 15 | NA | TGTGCCAGCAGTGCGGAAACAGGTTATCCGAACGGCTACACCTTC | CASSAETGYPNGYTF
NA | TRBJ1-5 | TRBV6-1 | 15 | NA | TGTACCAGCAGTGACCCGGTTTATAGCAATCAGCCCCAGCATTTT | CTSSDPVYSNQPQHF
NA | TRBJ1-2 | TRBV6-1 | 15 | NA | TGTGCCAGCAGTGGAGCAGGCCAAGCTAACTATGGCTACACCTTC | CASSGAGQANYGYTF
NA | TRBJ2-7 | TRBV5-6 | 11 | NA | TGTGCCAGCAGCCGTAAGTACGAGCAGTACTTC | CASSRKYEQYF
NA | TRBJ2-7 | TRBV7-9 | 15 | TRBD2 | TGTGCCAGCAGCAAACAGGGACTAGCGTCCCACGAGCGGTACTTC | CASSKQGLASHERYF
NA | TRBJ1-5 | TRBV5-1 | 13 | NA | TGCGCCAGCAGCGGAGGGACCAATCAGCCCCAGCATTTT | CASSGGTNQPQHF
NA | TRBJ1-1 | TRBV5-1 | 13 | NA | TGCGCCAGCAGGAAGGAGGGGGACACTGAAGCTTTCTTT | CASRKEGDTEAFF
NA | TRBJ1-1 | TRBV6-6 | 14 | NA | TGTGCCAGCAGTCATGGAGTGGCTGACACTGAAGCTTTCTTT | CASSHGVADTEAFF
NA | TRBJ2-7 | TRBV11-2 | 16 | NA | TGTGCCAGCAGCCCGGGGGTGTCAGGGCACCCCTACGAGCAGTACTTC | CASSPGVSGHPYEQYF
NA | TRBJ2-7 | TRBV27 | 16 | NA | TGTGCCAGCAGTTCCTTGGAGGGACAGTTCTCCGAGGAGCAGTACTTC | CASSSLEGQFSEEQYF
NA | TRBJ1-1 | TRBV6-1 | 15 | NA | TGTGCCAGCAATGAGGGGCCAATACTGAACACTGAAGCTTTCTTT | CASNEGPILNTEAFF
NA | TRBJ2-2 | TRBV5-1 | 17 | TRBD1 | TGCGCCAGCAGCGTACCCAGGGACAGGGGGCGCGTAGGGGAGCTGTTTTTT | CASSVPRDRGRVGELFF
once | TRBJ1-1 | TRBV10-3 | 18 | TRBD1 | TGTGCCATCAGTGTTGGGACAGGGGTCCAGCGGGGGAACACTGAAGCTTTCTTT | CAISVGTGVQRGNTEAFF
NA | TRBJ1-6 | TRBV5-5 | 15 | NA | TGTGCCAGCAGCTTACTGTCAGGGGCTAATTCACCCCTCCACTTT | CASSLLSGANSPLHF
NA | TRBJ1-1 | TRBV5-4 | 15 | TRBD1 | TGTGCCAGCAGCTTGAGACAGGGGATGAACACTGAAGCTTTCTTT | CASSLRQGMNTEAFF
NA | TRBJ2-2 | TRBV2 | 16 | NA | TGTGCCAGCAGTGAAGCGGGACTCTCAAACACCGGGGAGCTGTTTTTT | CASSEAGLSNTGELFF